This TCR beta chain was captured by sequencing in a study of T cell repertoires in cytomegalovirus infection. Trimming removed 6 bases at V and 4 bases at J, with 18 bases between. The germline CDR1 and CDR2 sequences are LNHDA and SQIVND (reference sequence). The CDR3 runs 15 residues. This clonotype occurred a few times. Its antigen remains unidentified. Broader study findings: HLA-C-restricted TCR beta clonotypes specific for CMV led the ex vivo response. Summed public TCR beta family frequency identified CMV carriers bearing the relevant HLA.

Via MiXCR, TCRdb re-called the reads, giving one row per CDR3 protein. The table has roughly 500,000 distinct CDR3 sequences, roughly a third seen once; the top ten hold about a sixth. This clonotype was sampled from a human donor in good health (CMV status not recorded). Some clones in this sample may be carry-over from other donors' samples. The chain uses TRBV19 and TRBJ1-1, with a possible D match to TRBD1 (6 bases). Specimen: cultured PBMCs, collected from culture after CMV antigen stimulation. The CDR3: CASRMYRDFGTEAFF. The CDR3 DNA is TGTGCCAGTAGGATGTACAGGGACTTTGGCACTGAAGCTTTCTTT.